Below are 17 T cell receptor beta chains sequenced from a single sample in a study of control samples from healthy donors and cancer patients. Sequenced by immunoSEQ multiplex PCR; TCRdb stores in-frame clones only, minus some. The sample lists 70,000 to 80,000 clones, around 90% occurring once. The specimen was PBMCs. These receptors were collected from an older woman with head and neck cancer.

This clone has more than one count but fewer than ten. V usage is TRBV6-2 or TRBV6-3 and J usage is TRBJ2-7; D possibly corresponds to TRBD1 (5 bases). V dropped 5 bases and J dropped 6 bases, with 8 bases sitting between them. CDR1 and CDR2 from the germline V gene are MNHEY and SVGEGT. The CDR3 is 11 amino acids. CDR3 sequence (DNA): TGTGCCAGCAGTCAGGGCCCCGAGCAGTACTTC. Protein product: CASSQGPEQYF.

This chain uses TRBV7-3 with TRBJ2-1, with a weak D call TRBD1 (6 bases). The germline V and J ends were trimmed by 2 bases and 5 bases, with 10 bases remaining between them. This CDR3 region has 14 residues. CDR1 is SGHTA and CDR2 is FQGTGA in the germline V gene. Written as DNA, the CDR3 is TGTGCCAGCAGCTTATCAGGGGCAAACAATGAGCAGTTCTTC. Translating gives CASSLSGANNEQFF.

The DNA of the CDR3 is TGTGCCACACGGGAGGCGACAGATACGCAGTATTTT. It translates to CATREATDTQYF. This sequence joins TRBV6-6 and TRBJ2-3; 7 positions agree with TRBD2. Germline CDR1 reads MNHNY; CDR2 reads SVGAGI (reference sequence). This CDR3 region has 12 residues. J lost 3 bases, V lost 10 bases, and 4 bases had no gene match.

J is TRBJ1-1 and V is TRBV19, with 9 positions matching TRBD1. With 6 bases clipped from V and 9 bases from J, the junction kept 23 bases outside the gene matches. Germline loops: CDR1 LNHDA, CDR2 SQIVND (reference sequence). CDR3 size: 18 residues. CDR3 in DNA: TGTGCCAGTAGACCTTTGGGACAGGGCACACTGAGCGACAGAAAAGCTTTCTTT. Translation: CASRPLGQGTLSDRKAFF.

The chain joins TRBV27 to TRBJ1-5; the match to TRBD1 covers 9 bases. CDR1 is MNHEY and CDR2 is SMNVEV in the germline V gene (reference sequence). This CDR3 is 16 amino acids long. V was clipped by 5 bases and J by 5 bases; unmatched bases: 10. The CDR3: CASSPLMTGGHQPQHF. As DNA, the CDR3 is TGTGCCAGCAGTCCCCTAATGACAGGGGGACATCAGCCCCAGCATTTT.

This clone was observed a few times. V is TRBV7-2 and J is TRBJ2-3; 13 bases are shared with TRBD2. In germline, CDR1 is SGHTA, CDR2 FQGNSA. This CDR3 has 17 amino acids. V dropped 5 bases and J dropped 5; count of bases not matched to a gene: 10. As DNA, the CDR3 is TGTGCCAGCAGCCCGGAAACTAGCGGGAGGGGGGGAGATACGCAGTATTTT. Translating it yields CASSPETSGRGGDTQYF.

This clone was seen a handful of times. The rearrangement links TRBV5-1 to TRBJ2-7; D is unresolved. V shed 3 bases and J shed 5 bases, with 18 bases lying between them. Germline V gene data show CDR1 as SGHRS and CDR2 as YFSETQ. The CDR3 totals 15 residues. The CDR3 loop is CASSSPAKGPHEQYF. The CDR3 coding sequence is TGCGCCAGCAGCTCGCCGGCCAAGGGTCCCCACGAGCAGTACTTC.

V is TRBV19 and J is TRBJ2-5; 12 bases are shared with TRBD2. Germline V gives CDR1 LNHDA, CDR2 SQIVND (reference sequence). There are 16 residues in the CDR3. V gave up 4 bases and J gave up 4 bases; unmatched junction bases: 7. CDR3 region: CASSTLTSGSLETQYF. Written as DNA, the CDR3 is TGTGCCAGTAGTACCCTGACTAGCGGGAGTTTAGAGACCCAGTACTTC.

This clone was picked up a small number of times. The chain carries TRBV5-1 and TRBJ1-1; possible D gene TRBD1, 5 bases. Germline V gene data show CDR1 as SGHRS and CDR2 as YFSETQ. The CDR3 runs 14 residues. The germline V and J ends were trimmed by 2 bases and 5 bases, with 13 bases remaining between them. As DNA, the CDR3 is TGCGCCAGCAGCTTCGGTGGAGGGGAAACTGAAGCTTTCTTT. Protein product: CASSFGGGETEAFF.

The genes are TRBV10-2 and TRBJ1-3; TRBD1 is a possible D gene (6 bases). V was clipped by 8 bases and J by 0 bases, with 11 bases between them. The CDR3 is 14 amino acids. The germline gives CDR1 WSHSY, CDR2 SAAADI. CDR3 nucleotides: TGCGCCAGCTTTGAGGGGGGCTCTGGAAACACCATATATTTT. This codes for CASFEGGSGNTIYF.

With respect to this clone: Other DNA variants within this sample encode the same CDR3. The chain links TRBV27 to TRBJ1-1; D might be TRBD1 (5 bases). Trimming pared 3 bases from V and 2 bases from J, leaving 7 bases between. The CDR3 is 13 amino acids. The germline V gene has CDR1 MNHEY and CDR2 SMNVEV (reference sequence). The CDR3 DNA reads as TGTGCCAGCAGTTTTAGGGGAAACACTGAAGCTTTCTTT. As protein: CASSFRGNTEAFF.

The chain combines TRBV18 with TRBJ1-1, with D perhaps TRBD1 (6 bases). The germline CDR1 and CDR2 sequences are KGHSH and LQKENI. CDR3 size: 15 residues. V dropped 3 bases and J dropped 2 bases, with 13 bases sitting between them. The CDR3 DNA is TGTGCCAGCTCACCCCGCGCGGACAGTAACACTGAAGCTTTCTTT. Translation gives CASSPRADSNTEAFF.

V usage is TRBV6-6 and J usage is TRBJ2-7; D perhaps matches TRBD1 (5 bases). The CDR3 has 11 residues. Germline V gene sequence: CDR1 MNHNY, CDR2 SVGAGI (reference sequence). V was cut by 8 bases and J by 1 base, with 6 bases left in between. This CDR3 is CASSGSYEQYF. The DNA of the CDR3 is TGTGCCAGCTCAGGGTCCTACGAGCAGTACTTC.

This chain joins TRBV2 and TRBJ2-2; D gene ambiguous. The length of the CDR3 is 14 residues. V shed 7 bases and J shed 2 bases, with 11 bases lying between them. Germline lookup yields CDR1 SNHLY and CDR2 FYNNEI. CDR3 nucleotides: TGTGCCAGCAAAGCCGGGCAAAACACCGGGGAGCTGTTTTTT. It translates to CASKAGQNTGELFF.

This clone was counted a few times. The chain links TRBV4-1 to TRBJ2-6; tentative D call: TRBD1 (6 bases). The germline V gene has CDR1 MGHRA and CDR2 YSYEKL. Trimming removed 0 bases at V and 1 base at J, with 16 bases between. This CDR3 has 19 amino acids. This CDR3 is CASSQDPKRQGSGANVLTF. The CDR3 coding sequence is TGCGCCAGCAGCCAAGATCCGAAGAGGCAGGGGTCTGGGGCCAACGTCCTGACTTTC.

The gene calls are TRBV14 and TRBJ2-7; 9 nucleotides line up with TRBD2. This CDR3 comprises 16 residues. Germline assignment: CDR1 SGHDN and CDR2 FVKESK. V lost 2 bases to trimming and J lost 2 bases; unmatched junction nucleotides: 7. For the CDR3, the DNA is TGTGCCAGCAGCCAAATAAGTAGCGGGGGACCCTACGAGCAGTACTTC. Translated, it gives CASSQISSGGPYEQYF.

The chain carries TRBV6-5 and TRBJ2-5, with 7 bases identical to TRBD1. In germline, CDR1 is MNHEY, CDR2 SVGAGI. The J segment lost 2 bases and the V segment lost 7 bases, leaving 10 bases of the junction unmatched. The length of the CDR3 is 15 residues. CDR3 nucleotide sequence: TGTGCCAGCACCCGGGGACAGACCCGACAAGAGACCCAGTACTTC. It encodes CASTRGQTRQETQYF.